This T cell receptor beta chain emerged from a study of T cell repertoires in cytomegalovirus infection. Study-level information: Signatures in public TCR beta sequences pointed to both CMV infection and matching HLA type. The study's findings and limits: Dominating the ex vivo response were TCR beta clonotypes that were CMV-specific and HLA-C-restricted.

V shed 5 bases and J 5 bases; nucleotides not matched to a gene: 5. The CDR3 covers 13 residues. The V gene's germline CDR1 is SGHTA and CDR2 FQGNSA. This clonotype was seen more than once but under ten times. Its antigen is undetermined. TCRdb re-analysed the reads in MiXCR, keeping a single row per CDR3 protein. The repertoire consists of over 100,000 distinct CDR3 sequences, with 10% occurring once and the leading ten covering 31%. The sample consisted of PBMCs, sequenced either directly or after in vitro stimulation (not recorded which). The V call is TRBV7-2, the J call TRBJ1-1; 7 bases agree with TRBD1. This sequence was found in a human donor in good health (CMV status not recorded). Some clones in this sample may be carry-over from other donors' samples. The CDR3 nucleotides read TGTGCCAGCAGCACCGTACAGGGGACTGAAGCTTTCTTT. Amino acids: CASSTVQGTEAFF.